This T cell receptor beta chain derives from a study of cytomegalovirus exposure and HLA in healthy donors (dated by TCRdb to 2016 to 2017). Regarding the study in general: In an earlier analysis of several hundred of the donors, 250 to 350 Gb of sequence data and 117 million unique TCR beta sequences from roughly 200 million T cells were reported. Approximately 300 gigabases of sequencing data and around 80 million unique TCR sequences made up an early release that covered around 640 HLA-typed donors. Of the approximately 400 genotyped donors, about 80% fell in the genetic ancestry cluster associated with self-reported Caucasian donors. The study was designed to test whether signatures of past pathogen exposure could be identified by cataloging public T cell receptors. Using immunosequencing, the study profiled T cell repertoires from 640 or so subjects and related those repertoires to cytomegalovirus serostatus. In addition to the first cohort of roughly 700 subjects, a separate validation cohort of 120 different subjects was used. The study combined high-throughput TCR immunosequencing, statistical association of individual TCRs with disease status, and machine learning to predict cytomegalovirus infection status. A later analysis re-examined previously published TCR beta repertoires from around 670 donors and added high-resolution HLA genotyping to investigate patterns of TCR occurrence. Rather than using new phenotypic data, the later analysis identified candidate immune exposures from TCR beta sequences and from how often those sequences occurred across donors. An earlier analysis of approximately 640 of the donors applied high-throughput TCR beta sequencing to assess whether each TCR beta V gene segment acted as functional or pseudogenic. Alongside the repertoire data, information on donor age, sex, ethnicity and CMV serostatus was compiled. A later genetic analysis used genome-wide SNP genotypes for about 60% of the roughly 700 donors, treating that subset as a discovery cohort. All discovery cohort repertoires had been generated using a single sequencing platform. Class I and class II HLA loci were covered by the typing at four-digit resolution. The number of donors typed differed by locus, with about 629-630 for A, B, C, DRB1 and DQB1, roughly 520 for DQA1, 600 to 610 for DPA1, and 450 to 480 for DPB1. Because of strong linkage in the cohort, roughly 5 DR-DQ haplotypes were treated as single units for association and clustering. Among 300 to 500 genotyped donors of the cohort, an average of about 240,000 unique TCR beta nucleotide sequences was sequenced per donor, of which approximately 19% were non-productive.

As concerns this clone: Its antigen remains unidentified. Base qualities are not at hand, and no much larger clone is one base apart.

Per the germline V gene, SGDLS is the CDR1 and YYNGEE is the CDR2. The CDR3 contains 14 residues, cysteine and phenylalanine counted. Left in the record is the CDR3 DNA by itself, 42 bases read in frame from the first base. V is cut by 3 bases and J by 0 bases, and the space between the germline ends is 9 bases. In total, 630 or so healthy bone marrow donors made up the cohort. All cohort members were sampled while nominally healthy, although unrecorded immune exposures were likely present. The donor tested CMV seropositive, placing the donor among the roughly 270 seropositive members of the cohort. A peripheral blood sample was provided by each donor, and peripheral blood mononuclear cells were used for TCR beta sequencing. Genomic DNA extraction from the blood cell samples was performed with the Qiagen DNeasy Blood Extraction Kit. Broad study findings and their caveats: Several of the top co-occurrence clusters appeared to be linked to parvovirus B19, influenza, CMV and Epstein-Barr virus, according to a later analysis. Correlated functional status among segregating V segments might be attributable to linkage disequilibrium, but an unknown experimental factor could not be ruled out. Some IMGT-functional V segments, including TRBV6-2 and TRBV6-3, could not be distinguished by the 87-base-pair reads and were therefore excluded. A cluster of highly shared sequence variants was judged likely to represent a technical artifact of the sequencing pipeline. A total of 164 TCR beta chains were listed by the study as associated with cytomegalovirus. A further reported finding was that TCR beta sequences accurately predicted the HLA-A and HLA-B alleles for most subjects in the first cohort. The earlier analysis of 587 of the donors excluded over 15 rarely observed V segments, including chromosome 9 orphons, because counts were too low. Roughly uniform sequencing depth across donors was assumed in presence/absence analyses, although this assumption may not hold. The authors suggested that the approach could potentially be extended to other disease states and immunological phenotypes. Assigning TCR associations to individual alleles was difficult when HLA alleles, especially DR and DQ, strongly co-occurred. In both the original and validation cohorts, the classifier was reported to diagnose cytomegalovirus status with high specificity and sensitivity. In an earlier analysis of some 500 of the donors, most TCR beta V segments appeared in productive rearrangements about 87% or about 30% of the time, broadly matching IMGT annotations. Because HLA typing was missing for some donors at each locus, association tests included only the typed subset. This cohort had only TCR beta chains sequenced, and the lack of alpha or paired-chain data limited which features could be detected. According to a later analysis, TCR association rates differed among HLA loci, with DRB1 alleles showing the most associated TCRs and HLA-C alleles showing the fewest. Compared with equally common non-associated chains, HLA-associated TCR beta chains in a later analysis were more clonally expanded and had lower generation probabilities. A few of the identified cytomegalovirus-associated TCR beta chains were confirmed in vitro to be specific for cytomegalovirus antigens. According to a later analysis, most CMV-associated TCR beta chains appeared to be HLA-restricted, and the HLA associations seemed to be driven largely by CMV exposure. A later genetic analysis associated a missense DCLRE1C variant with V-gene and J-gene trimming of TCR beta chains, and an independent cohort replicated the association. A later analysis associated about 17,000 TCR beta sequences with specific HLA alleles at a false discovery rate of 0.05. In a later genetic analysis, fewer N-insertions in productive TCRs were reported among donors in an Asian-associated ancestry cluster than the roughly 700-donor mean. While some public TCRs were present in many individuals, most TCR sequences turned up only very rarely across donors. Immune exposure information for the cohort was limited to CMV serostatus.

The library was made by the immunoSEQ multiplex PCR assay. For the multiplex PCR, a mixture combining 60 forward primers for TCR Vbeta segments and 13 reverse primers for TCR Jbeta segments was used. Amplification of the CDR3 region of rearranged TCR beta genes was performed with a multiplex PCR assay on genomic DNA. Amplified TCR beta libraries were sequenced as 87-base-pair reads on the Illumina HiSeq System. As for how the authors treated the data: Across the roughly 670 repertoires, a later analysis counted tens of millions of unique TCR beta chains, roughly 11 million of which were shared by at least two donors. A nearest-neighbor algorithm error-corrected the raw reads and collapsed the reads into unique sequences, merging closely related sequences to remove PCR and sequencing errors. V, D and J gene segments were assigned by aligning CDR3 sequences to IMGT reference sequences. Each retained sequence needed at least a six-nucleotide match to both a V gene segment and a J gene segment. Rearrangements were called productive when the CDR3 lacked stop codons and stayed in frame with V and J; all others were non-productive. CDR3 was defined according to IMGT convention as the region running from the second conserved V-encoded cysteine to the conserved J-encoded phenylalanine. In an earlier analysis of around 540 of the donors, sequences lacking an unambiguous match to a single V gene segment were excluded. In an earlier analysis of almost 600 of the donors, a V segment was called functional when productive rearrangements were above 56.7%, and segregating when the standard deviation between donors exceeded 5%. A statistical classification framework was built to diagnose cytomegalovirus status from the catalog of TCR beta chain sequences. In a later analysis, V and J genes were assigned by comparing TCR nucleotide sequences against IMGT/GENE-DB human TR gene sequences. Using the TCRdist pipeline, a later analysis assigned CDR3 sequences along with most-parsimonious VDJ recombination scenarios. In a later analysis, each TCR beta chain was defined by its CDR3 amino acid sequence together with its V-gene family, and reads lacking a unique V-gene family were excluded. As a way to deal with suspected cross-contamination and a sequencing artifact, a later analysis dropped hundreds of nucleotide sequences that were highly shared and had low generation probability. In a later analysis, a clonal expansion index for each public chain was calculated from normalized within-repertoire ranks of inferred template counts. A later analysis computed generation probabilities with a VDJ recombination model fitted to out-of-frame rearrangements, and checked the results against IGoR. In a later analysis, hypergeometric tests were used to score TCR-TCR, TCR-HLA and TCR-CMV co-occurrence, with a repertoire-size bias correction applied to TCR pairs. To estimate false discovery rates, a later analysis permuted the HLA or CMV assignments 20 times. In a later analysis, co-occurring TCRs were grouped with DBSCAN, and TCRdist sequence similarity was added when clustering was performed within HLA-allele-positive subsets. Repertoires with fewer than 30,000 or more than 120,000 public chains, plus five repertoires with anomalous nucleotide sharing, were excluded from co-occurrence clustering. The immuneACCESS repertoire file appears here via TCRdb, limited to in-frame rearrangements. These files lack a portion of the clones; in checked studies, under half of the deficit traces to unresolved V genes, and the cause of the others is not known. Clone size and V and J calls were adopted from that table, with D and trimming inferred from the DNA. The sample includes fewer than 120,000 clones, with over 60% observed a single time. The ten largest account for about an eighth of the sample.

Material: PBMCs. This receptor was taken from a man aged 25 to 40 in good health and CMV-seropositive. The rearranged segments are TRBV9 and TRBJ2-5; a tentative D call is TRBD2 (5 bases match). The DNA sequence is TGTGCCAGCAGCGGGAACGGGGACCAAGAGACCCAGTACTTC. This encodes CASSGNGDQETQYF.